This T cell receptor (beta chain) was identified in a study of cytomegalovirus exposure and HLA in healthy donors. Study in general: Caucasian-associated ancestry cluster membership applied to around 80% of approximately 400 genotyped donors. Findings and caveats of the study: An analysis that was carried out later associated some 17,000 TCR beta sequences with HLA alleles at 0.05 false discovery rate.

This clone was picked up a small number of times. Its antigen is as yet unknown. The PCR contained 60 Vbeta and 13 Jbeta primers. Clones were read by immunoSEQ multiplex PCR, and TCRdb kept only the in-frame ones, dropping some. The sample consists of 130,000 to 150,000 clones, about 79% of them appearing once. This CDR3 has 11 amino acids. Per the germline V gene, CDR1 is SGHNT and CDR2 is YYREEE (reference sequence). Trimming cost V 7 bases and J 3 bases, with 7 bases left between them. Sequencing used PBMCs. The chain links TRBV5-4 to TRBJ1-1, with D perhaps matching TRBD1 (6 bases). This receptor was taken from a male donor in good health and CMV-seronegative. Written as DNA, the CDR3 is TGTGCCAGCGGGGGCTACACTGAAGCTTTCTTT. This codes for CASGGYTEAFF.